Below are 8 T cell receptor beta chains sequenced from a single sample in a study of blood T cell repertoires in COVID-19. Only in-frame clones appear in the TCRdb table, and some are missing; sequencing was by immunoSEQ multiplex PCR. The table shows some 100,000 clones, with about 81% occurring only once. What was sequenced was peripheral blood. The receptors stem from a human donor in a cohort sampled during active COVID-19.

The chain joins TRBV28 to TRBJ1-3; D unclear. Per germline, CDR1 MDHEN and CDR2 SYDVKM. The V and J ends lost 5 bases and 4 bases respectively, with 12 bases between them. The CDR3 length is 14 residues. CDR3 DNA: TGTGCCAGCAGTCTGACTGGTAAAGGAAACACCATATATTTT. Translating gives CASSLTGKGNTIYF.

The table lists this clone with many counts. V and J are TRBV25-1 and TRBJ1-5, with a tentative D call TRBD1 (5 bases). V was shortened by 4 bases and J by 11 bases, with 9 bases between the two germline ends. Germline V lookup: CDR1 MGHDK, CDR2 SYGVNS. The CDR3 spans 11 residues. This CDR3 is CASSAGLAQHF. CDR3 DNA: TGTGCCAGCAGTGCAGGGCTAGCCCAGCATTTT.

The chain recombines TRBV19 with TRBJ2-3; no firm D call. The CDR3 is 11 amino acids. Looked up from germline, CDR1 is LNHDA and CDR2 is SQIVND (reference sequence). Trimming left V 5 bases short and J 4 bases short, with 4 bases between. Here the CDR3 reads CASSSADTQYF. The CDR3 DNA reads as TGTGCCAGTAGTTCCGCAGATACGCAGTATTTT.

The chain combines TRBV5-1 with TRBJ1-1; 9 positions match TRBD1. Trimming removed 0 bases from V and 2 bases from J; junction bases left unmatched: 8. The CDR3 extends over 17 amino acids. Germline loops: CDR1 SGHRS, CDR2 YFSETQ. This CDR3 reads CASSLAGQGPANTEAFF. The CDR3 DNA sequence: TGCGCCAGCAGCTTGGCCGGACAGGGGCCCGCAAACACTGAAGCTTTCTTT. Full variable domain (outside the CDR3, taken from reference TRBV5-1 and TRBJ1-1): KAGVTQTPRYLIKTRGQQVTLSCSPISGHRSVSWYQQTPGQGLQFLFEYFSETQRNKGNFPGRFSGRQFSNSRSEMNVSTLELGDSALYLCASSLAGQGPANTEAFFGQGTRLTVV.

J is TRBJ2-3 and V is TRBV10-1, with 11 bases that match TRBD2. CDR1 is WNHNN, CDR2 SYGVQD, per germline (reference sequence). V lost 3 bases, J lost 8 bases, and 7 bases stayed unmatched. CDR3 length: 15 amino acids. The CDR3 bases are TGCGCCAGCAGTGAACTAGCGGGGGACTTTAGTACGCAGTATTTT. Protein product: CASSELAGDFSTQYF.

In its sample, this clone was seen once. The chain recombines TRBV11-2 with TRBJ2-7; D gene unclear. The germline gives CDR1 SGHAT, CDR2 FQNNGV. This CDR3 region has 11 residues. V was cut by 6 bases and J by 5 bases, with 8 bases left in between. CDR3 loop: CASSFVDEQYF. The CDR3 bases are TGTGCCAGCAGTTTTGTCGACGAGCAGTACTTC.

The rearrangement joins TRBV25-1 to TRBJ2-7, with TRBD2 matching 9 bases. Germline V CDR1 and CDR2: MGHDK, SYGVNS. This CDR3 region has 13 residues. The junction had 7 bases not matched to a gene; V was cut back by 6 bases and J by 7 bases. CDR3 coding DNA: TGTGCCAGCAGCATTAGCGGGGGCCGGGAGCAGTACTTC. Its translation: CASSISGGREQYF.

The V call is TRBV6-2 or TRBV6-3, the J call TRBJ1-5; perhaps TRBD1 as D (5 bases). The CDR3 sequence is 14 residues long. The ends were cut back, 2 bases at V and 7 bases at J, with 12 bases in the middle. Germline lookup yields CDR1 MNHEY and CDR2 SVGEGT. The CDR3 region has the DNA TGTGCCAGCAGTTACCTAGGGGCCGGGCAGCCCCAGCATTTT. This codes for CASSYLGAGQPQHF.